This record covers a single T cell receptor beta chain. This sample was taken from a study of blood T cell repertoires in COVID-19. CDR1 is SGHAT and CDR2 is FQNNGV in the germline V gene. After removal of 5 bases from V and 4 bases from J, the junction contained 4 bases not matched to a gene. The CDR3 loop spans 14 amino acids. How the authors handled the data: Amplification with reference gene primers provided the estimates of nucleated cell counts. Only in-frame clones appear in the TCRdb table, and some are missing; sequencing was by immunoSEQ multiplex PCR. Clonal size and the V and J genes are those of that table, whereas D and trimming came from the DNA. This sample has over 110,000 clones, with approximately 84% found just once.

The gene calls are TRBV11-2 and TRBJ2-1; 8 nucleotides align to TRBD2. The material sequenced was PBMCs or T cells enriched from blood (not recorded which). The receptor was isolated from a man aged 35 to 55 with acute COVID-19. The CDR3 nucleotides are TGTGCCAGCAGCCCCTCTAGCGGGTACAATGAGCAGTTCTTC. The encoded protein is CASSPSSGYNEQFF.